The present T cell receptor beta chain was sequenced within a study of blood T cells in healthy people across ages. Trimming removed 1 base from V and 6 bases from J; junction bases left unmatched: 7. The germline V gene encodes CDR1 SGHRS and CDR2 YFSETQ. This CDR3 region has 14 residues. A J-beta primer mix and a sample-barcoded 5' primer were used in a second PCR of roughly 6 to 12 cycles. MiXCR was run by TCRdb on the 5' RACE reads, yielding one entry per CDR3 protein. This repertoire shows about 1 million distinct CDR3 sequences, 45% found once; its top ten account for about 19%. Notes on the study in general: Lack of knowledge of donor CMV status possibly confounded expanded clonotype changes.

This clonotype was counted a few times. Its antigen remains unknown. The origin of this receptor is a woman aged 55-69 years in good health. The sample taken for sequencing was blood. The V call is TRBV5-1, the J call TRBJ2-7; TRBD1 agrees at 7 bases. This CDR3 is CASSLFDREGEQYF. In nucleotides, the CDR3 is TGCGCCAGCAGCTTGTTCGACAGGGAAGGCGAGCAGTACTTC.